The subject of this entry is one T cell receptor beta chain. Its antigen remains unidentified. The sample comes from a study of cytomegalovirus exposure and HLA in healthy donors. Overall study findings and caveats: TCR beta chains numbering about 160 were designated cytomegalovirus-associated. Reportedly, diagnosis of cytomegalovirus status by the classifier showed high specificity and sensitivity.

Germline V CDR1 and CDR2: SGHNT, YYREEE (reference sequence). V trimming: 3 bases; J trimming: 1 base; junction bases outside the gene matches: 4. The CDR3 totals 16 residues. The PCR ran on 60 Vbeta and 13 Jbeta primers. The table came from immunoSEQ multiplex PCR; TCRdb's copy has only in-frame clones and leaves some out. The sample records roughly 30,000 clones, around nine tenths being singletons. Specimen: PBMCs. The gene calls are TRBV5-4 and TRBJ2-2; 9 bases align to TRBD2. The source of this sequence is a boy between 5 and 17 years old in good health and CMV-seronegative. CDR3 sequence reads: CASSSGLAQNTGELFF. The CDR3 DNA follows: TGTGCCAGCAGCTCAGGACTAGCGCAGAACACCGGGGAGCTGTTTTTT.